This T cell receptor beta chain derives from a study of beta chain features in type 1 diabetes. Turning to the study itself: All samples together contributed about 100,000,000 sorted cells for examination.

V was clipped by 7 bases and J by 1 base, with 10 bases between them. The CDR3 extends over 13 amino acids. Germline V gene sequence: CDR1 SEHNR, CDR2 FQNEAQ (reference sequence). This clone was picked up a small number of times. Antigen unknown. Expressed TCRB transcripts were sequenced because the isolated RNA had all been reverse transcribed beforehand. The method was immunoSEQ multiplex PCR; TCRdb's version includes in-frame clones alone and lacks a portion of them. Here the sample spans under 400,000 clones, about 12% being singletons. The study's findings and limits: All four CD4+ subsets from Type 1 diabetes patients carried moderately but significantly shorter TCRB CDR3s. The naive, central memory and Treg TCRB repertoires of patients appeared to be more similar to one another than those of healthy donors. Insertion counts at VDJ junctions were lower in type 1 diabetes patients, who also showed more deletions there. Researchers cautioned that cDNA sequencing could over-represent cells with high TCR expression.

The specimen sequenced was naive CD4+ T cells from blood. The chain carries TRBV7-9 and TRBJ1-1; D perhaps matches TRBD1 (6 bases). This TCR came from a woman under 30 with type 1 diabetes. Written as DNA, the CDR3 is TGTGCCAGCACCGGACAGTCGAACACTGAAGCTTTCTTT. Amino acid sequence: CASTGQSNTEAFF. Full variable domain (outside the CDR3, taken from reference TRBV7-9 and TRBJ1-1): DTGVSQNPRHKITKRGQNVTFRCDPISEHNRLYWYRQTLGQGPEFLTYFQNEAQLEKSRLLSDRFSAERPKGSFSTLEIQRTEQGDSAMYLCASTGQSNTEAFFGQGTRLTVV.